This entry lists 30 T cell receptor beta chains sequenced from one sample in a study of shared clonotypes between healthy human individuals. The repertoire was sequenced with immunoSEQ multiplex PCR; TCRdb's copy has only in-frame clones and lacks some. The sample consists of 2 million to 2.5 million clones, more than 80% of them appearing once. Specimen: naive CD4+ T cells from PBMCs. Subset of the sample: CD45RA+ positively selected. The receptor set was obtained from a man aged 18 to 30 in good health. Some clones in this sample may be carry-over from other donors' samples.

The chain's CDR3 is CASSEQGEGNEQFF. The CDR3 DNA reads TGTGCCAGCAGCGAACAGGGCGAAGGCAATGAGCAGTTCTTC. J is TRBJ2-1 and V is TRBV21-1; TRBD1 is the table's D call, not checked against the DNA. TRBV21-1 constitutes a pseudogene. CDR3 length: 14 amino acids.

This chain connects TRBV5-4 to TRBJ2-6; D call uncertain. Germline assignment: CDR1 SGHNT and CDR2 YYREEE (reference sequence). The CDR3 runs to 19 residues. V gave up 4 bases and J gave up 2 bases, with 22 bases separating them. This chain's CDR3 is CASSTRWWSSGAGANVLTF. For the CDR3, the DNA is TGTGCCAGCAGCACCCGGTGGTGGTCTTCGGGTGCTGGGGCCAACGTCCTGACTTTC. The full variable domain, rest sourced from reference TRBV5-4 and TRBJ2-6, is ETGVTQSPTHLIKTRGQQVTLRCSSQSGHNTVSWYQQALGQGPQFIFQYYREEENGRGNFPPRFSGLQFPNYSSELNVNALELDDSALYLCASSTRWWSSGAGANVLTFGAGSRLTVL.

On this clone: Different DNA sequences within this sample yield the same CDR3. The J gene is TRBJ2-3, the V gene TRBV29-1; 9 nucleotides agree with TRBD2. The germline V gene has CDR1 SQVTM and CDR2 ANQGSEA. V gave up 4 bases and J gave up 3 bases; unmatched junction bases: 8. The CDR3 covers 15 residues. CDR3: CSVVLAGGPTDTQYF. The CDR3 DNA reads TGCAGCGTTGTCCTGGCGGGAGGGCCGACAGATACGCAGTATTTT.

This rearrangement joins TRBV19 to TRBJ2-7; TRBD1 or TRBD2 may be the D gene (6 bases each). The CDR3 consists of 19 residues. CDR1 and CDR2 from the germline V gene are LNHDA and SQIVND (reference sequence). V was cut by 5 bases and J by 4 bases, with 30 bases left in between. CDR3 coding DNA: TGTGCCAGTAGTCCGGCCGGGACACGCAGTCCCCCCGGGACTTACGAGCAGTACTTC. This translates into CASSPAGTRSPPGTYEQYF.

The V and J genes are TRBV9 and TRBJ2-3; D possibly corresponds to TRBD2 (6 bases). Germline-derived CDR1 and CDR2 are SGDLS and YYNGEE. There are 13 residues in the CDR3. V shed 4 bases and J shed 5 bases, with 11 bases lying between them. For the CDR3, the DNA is TGTGCCAGCAGCCAGGAGGGCCGAGATACGCAGTATTTT. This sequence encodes CASSQEGRDTQYF.

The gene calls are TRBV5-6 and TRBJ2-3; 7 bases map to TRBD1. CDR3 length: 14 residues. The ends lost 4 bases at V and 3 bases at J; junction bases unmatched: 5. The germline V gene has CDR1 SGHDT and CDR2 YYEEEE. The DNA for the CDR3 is TGTGCCAGCAGCGTAGACAGGGCGACAGATACGCAGTATTTT. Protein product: CASSVDRATDTQYF.

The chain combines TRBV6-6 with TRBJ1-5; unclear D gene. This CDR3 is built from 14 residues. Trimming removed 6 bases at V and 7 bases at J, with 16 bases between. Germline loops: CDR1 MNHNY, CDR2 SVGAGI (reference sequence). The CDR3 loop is CASRQTFIGQPQHF. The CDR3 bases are TGTGCCAGCAGGCAAACGTTTATCGGACAGCCCCAGCATTTT.

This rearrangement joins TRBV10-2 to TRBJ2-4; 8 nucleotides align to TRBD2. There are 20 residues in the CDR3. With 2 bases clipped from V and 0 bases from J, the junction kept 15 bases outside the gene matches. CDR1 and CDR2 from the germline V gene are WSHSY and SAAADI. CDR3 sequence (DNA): TGCGCCAGCAGTGAGCACAGTGGAACTAGCGGACAACTAGCCAAAAACATTCAGTACTTC. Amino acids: CASSEHSGTSGQLAKNIQYF.

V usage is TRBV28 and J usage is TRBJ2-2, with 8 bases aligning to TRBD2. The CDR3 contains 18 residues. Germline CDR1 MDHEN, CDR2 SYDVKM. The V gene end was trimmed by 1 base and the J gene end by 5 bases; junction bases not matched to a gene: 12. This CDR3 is CASSLLGFGTSGTGELFF. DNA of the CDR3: TGTGCCAGCAGTTTATTAGGTTTTGGGACTAGTGGTACCGGGGAGCTGTTTTTT.

The CDR3 loop is CASSPAGTRRGATDTQYF. For the CDR3, the DNA is TGTGCCAGCAGTCCGGCCGGGACCCGACGGGGGGCCACAGATACGCAGTATTTT. The chain recombines TRBV28 with TRBJ2-3; possibly TRBD2 for D (7 bases). The CDR3 runs to 18 residues. Trimming stripped 5 bases from V and 2 bases from J, with 23 bases between. The germline V gene encodes CDR1 MDHEN and CDR2 SYDVKM.

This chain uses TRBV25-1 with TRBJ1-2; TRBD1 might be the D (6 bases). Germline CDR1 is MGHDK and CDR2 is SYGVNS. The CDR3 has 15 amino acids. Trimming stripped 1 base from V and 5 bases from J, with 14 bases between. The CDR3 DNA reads TGTGCCAGCAGTGAATCCGGGACACTACTGTATGGCTACACCTTC. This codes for CASSESGTLLYGYTF.

The chain's CDR3 is CASSLGQNQPQHF. In DNA, the CDR3 is TGTGCCAGCAGCTTGGGACAGAATCAGCCCCAGCATTTT. The gene calls are TRBV5-4 and TRBJ1-5; D is perhaps TRBD1 (5 bases). CDR1 SGHNT and CDR2 YYREEE come from the germline V gene (reference sequence). The V gene lost 0 bases and the J gene lost 4 bases, with 5 bases spanning the gap. This CDR3 spans 13 amino acids.

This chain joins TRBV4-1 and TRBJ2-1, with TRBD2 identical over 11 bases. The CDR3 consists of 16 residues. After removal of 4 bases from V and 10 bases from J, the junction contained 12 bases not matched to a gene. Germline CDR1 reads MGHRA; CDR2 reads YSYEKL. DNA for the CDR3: TGCGCCAGCAGCCCCGAGACTAGCGGGAAAGGACGGGAGCAGTTCTTC. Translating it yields CASSPETSGKGREQFF.

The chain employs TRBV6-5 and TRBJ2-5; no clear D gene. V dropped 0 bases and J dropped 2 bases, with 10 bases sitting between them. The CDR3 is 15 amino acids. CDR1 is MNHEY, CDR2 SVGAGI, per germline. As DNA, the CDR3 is TGTGCCAGCAGTTACTCGAAGTGGCGGCAAGAGACCCAGTACTTC. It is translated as CASSYSKWRQETQYF.

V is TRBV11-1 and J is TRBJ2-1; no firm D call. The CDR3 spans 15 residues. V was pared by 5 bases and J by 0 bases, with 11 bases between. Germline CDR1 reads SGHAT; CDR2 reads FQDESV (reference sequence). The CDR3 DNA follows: TGTGCCAGCAGCCAACAAATAGGCTCCTACAATGAGCAGTTCTTC. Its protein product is CASSQQIGSYNEQFF. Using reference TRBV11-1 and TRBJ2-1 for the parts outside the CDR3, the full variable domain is EAEVAQSPRYKITEKSQAVAFWCDPISGHATLYWYRQILGQGPELLVQFQDESVVDDSQLPKDRFSAERLKGVDSTLKIQPAELGDSAMYLCASSQQIGSYNEQFFGPGTRLTVL.

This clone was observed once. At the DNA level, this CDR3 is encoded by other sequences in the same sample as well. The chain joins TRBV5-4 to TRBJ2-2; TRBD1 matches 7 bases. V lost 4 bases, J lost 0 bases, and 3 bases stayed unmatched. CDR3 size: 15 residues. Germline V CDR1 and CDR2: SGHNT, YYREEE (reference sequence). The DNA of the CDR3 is TGTGCCAGCAGCCCAGGACAGGCGAACACCGGGGAGCTGTTTTTT. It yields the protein CASSPGQANTGELFF.

CDR3 region: CASSLLVTTTSVSSYEQYF. DNA for the CDR3: TGTGCCAGCAGCTTGTTGGTGACGACGACATCCGTGAGCTCCTACGAGCAGTACTTC. The chain couples TRBV5-5 to TRBJ2-7; no clear D gene. In germline, CDR1 is SGHKS, CDR2 YYEKEE (reference sequence). The CDR3 has 19 amino acids. Trimming took 1 base from V and 0 from J, leaving 23 bases between them.

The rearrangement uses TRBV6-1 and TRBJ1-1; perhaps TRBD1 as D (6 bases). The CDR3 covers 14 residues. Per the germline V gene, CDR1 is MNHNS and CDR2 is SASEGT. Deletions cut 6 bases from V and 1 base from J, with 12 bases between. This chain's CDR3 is CASRLDSRNTEAFF. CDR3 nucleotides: TGTGCCAGCAGACTGGACAGTAGGAACACTGAAGCTTTCTTT.

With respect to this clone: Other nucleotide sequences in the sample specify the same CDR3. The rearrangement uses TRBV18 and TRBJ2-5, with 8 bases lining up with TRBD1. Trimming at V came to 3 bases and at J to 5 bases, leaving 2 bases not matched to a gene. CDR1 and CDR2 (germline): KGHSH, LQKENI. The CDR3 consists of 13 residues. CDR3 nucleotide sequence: TGTGCCAGCTCACCGGACAGGGAGGAGACCCAGTACTTC. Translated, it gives CASSPDREETQYF.

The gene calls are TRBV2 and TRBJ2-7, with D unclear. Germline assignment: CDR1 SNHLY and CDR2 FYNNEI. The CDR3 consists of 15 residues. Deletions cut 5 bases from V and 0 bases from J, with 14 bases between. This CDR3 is CASSSWRVSSYEQYF. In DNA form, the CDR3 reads TGTGCCAGCAGTTCTTGGCGCGTATCCTCCTACGAGCAGTACTTC.

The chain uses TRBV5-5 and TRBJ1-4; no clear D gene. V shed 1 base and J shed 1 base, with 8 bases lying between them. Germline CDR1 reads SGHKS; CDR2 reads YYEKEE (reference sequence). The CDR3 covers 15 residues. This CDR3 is CASSLLGLTNEKLFF. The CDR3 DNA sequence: TGTGCCAGCAGCTTGTTGGGCTTAACTAATGAAAAACTGTTTTTT.

The CDR3 loop reads CASSFRTPRTESYEQYF. CDR3 DNA: TGTGCCAGCAGTTTCCGAACCCCGCGGACAGAGTCCTACGAGCAGTACTTC. The chain uses TRBV28 and TRBJ2-7; D perhaps matches TRBD1 (6 bases). The CDR3 extends over 17 amino acids. V shed 3 bases and J shed 1 base, with 19 bases lying between them. Germline assignment: CDR1 MDHEN and CDR2 SYDVKM.

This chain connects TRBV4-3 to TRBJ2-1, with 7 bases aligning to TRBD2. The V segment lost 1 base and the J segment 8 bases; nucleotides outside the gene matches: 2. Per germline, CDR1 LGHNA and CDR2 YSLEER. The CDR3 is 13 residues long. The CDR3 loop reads CASSQVAGDEQFF. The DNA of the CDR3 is TGCGCCAGCAGCCAAGTAGCGGGTGATGAGCAGTTCTTC.

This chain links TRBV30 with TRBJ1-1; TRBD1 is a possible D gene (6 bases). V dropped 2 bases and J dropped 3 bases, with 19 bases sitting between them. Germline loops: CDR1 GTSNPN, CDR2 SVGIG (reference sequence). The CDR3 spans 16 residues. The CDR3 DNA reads TGTGCCTGGAGTAGGGGGGGACCCACTGGGGACACTGAAGCTTTCTTT. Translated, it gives CAWSRGGPTGDTEAFF.

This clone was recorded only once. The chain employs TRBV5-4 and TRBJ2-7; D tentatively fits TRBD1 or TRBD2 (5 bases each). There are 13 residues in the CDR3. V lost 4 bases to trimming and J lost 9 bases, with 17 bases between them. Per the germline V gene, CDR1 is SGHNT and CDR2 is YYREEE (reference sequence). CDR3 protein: CASSPRDEGGQYF. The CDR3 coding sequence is TGTGCCAGCAGCCCCCGGGACGAAGGCGGGCAGTACTTC.

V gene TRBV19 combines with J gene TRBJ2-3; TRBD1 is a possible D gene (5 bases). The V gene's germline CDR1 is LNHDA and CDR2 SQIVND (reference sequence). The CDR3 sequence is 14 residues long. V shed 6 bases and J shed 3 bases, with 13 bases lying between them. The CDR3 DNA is TGTGCCAGTAGGGCAAGGGGTTATACAGATACGCAGTATTTT. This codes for CASRARGYTDTQYF.

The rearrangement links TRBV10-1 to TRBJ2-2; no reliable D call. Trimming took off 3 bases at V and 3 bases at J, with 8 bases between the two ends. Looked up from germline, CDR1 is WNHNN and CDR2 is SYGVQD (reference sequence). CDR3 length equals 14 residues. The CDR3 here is CASSDRWHTGELFF. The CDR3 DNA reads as TGCGCCAGCAGTGACCGGTGGCACACCGGGGAGCTGTTTTTT.

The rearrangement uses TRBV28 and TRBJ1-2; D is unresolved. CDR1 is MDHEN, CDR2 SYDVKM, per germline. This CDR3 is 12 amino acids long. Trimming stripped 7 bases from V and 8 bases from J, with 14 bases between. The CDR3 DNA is TGTGCCAGCATGCAGTCGCGATGGGGCTACACCTTC. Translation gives CASMQSRWGYTF.

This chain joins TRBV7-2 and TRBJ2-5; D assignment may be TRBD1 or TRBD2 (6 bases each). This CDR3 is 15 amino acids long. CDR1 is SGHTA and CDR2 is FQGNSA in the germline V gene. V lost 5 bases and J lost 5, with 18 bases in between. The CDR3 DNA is TGTGCCAGCAGCAGGGGACACCTTGCGGGGGAGACCCAGTACTTC. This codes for CASSRGHLAGETQYF.

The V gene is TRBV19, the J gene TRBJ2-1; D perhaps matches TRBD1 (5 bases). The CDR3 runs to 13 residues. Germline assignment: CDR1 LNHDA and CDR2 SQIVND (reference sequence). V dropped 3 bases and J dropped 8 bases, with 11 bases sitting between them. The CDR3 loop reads CASSISRGHEQFF. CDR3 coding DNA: TGTGCCAGTAGTATTTCAAGGGGCCATGAGCAGTTCTTC.